This paragraph covers one T cell receptor beta chain sequence. This sample is part of a study of T cell clones after liver transplantation. Looking at the study overall: Three of the eight recipients were HCV-positive; the rest had non-autoimmune, non-viral transplant indications.

Assay: immunoSEQ multiplex PCR; the TCRdb copy retains only in-frame clones and omits some. The sample includes 95,000 to 130,000 clones, about nine tenths of them seen just once. This specimen consisted of CD4+ T cells from blood, obtained 12 months after liver transplant. The sequence came from a human patient who received a liver transplant. Among the T cells, some may be from the graft donor.

CDR3 coding DNA: TGCGCCAGCGGAATACAACGGGACAGTAAGACTGAAGCTTTCTTT. Translated, it gives CASGIQRDSKTEAFF. This chain links TRBV5-1 with TRBJ1-1; TRBD1 agrees at 7 bases. The V gene end was trimmed by 7 bases and the J gene end by 5 bases; junction bases not matched to a gene: 14. The CDR3 runs 15 residues. Germline V gives CDR1 SGHRS, CDR2 YFSETQ.